These T cell receptor beta chains were read from a single sample in a study of cytomegalovirus exposure and HLA in healthy donors. The data were produced by immunoSEQ multiplex PCR, yet TCRdb's version contains in-frame clones alone and is incomplete. The table records about 140,000 clones, over 75% of them present only once. Material for sequencing was PBMCs. The receptors were gathered from a woman in her forties in good health and CMV-seronegative. Each CDR3 is given with its conserved first and last residue. A D gene is named only where the DNA matches it firmly. The size entry is marked missing in some rows and otherwise reads once, few, many or a size class.

v_call: TRBV5-1; j_call: TRBJ2-2; clone_size: -; d_call: -; cdr3_length: 13; cdr3_aa: CASSLDYTGELFF; cdr3_nt: TGCGCCAGCAGCTTGGACTACACCGGGGAGCTGTTTTTT
v_call: TRBV5-4; j_call: TRBJ2-2; clone_size: -; d_call: -; cdr3_length: 13; cdr3_aa: CASSFPSGGELFF; cdr3_nt: TGTGCCAGCAGCTTTCCCAGCGGCGGGGAGCTGTTTTTT
v_call: TRBV28; j_call: TRBJ2-7; clone_size: -; d_call: TRBD2; cdr3_length: 14; cdr3_aa: CASSLSGNSYEQYF; cdr3_nt: TGTGCCAGCAGTCTTAGCGGGAACTCCTACGAGCAGTACTTC
v_call: TRBV7-9; j_call: TRBJ1-2; clone_size: -; d_call: -; cdr3_length: 15; cdr3_aa: CASSHRGAISYGYTF; cdr3_nt: TGTGCCAGCAGCCACCGGGGGGCGATTTCGTATGGCTACACCTTC
v_call: TRBV30; j_call: TRBJ2-7; clone_size: -; d_call: -; cdr3_length: 13; cdr3_aa: CAWPPRIDYEQYF; cdr3_nt: TGTGCCTGGCCCCCACGGATTGACTACGAGCAGTACTTC
v_call: TRBV11-2; j_call: TRBJ2-3; clone_size: -; d_call: -; cdr3_length: 15; cdr3_aa: CASSPPQGLTDTQYF; cdr3_nt: TGTGCCAGCAGCCCCCCCCAGGGCCTTACAGATACGCAGTATTTT
v_call: TRBV19; j_call: TRBJ2-2; clone_size: -; d_call: -; cdr3_length: 12; cdr3_aa: CASIGVTGELFF; cdr3_nt: TGTGCCAGTATCGGGGTAACCGGGGAGCTGTTTTTT
v_call: TRBV27; j_call: TRBJ2-1; clone_size: few; d_call: TRBD2; cdr3_length: 16; cdr3_aa: CASSRGTSGRGNEQFF; cdr3_nt: TGTGCCAGCAGCCGCGGGACTAGCGGGAGGGGAAATGAGCAGTTCTTC
v_call: TRBV2; j_call: TRBJ1-1; clone_size: -; d_call: -; cdr3_length: 14; cdr3_aa: CASSEGQGNTEAFF; cdr3_nt: TGTGCCAGCAGTGAGGGCCAGGGAAACACTGAAGCTTTCTTT
v_call: TRBV29-1; j_call: TRBJ2-7; clone_size: -; d_call: -; cdr3_length: 12; cdr3_aa: CSVVATTYEQYF; cdr3_nt: TGCAGCGTTGTCGCGACAACATACGAGCAGTACTTC
v_call: TRBV9; j_call: TRBJ1-2; clone_size: -; d_call: TRBD1; cdr3_length: 15; cdr3_aa: CASSTRDRPNYGYTF; cdr3_nt: TGTGCCAGCAGCACACGGGACAGGCCCAACTACGGCTACACCTTC
v_call: TRBV6-5; j_call: TRBJ2-3; clone_size: -; d_call: TRBD1; cdr3_length: 15; cdr3_aa: CASSYWGQSQDTQYF; cdr3_nt: TGTGCCAGCAGTTACTGGGGACAGTCTCAAGATACGCAGTATTTT
v_call: TRBV5-8; j_call: TRBJ2-1; clone_size: -; d_call: TRBD2; cdr3_length: 18; cdr3_aa: CASSLAGTSGSSYNEQFF; cdr3_nt: TGTGCCAGCAGCTTGGCCGGGACTAGCGGGAGCTCCTACAATGAGCAGTTCTTC
v_call: TRBV27; j_call: TRBJ2-7; clone_size: -; d_call: TRBD2; cdr3_length: 16; cdr3_aa: CASPPGLAGKTYEQYF; cdr3_nt: TGTGCCAGCCCCCCCGGCCTAGCGGGAAAAACCTACGAGCAGTACTTC
v_call: TRBV7-2; j_call: TRBJ1-5; clone_size: -; d_call: -; cdr3_length: 13; cdr3_aa: CASSLSGGQPQHF; cdr3_nt: TGTGCCAGCAGCTTGTCGGGGGGTCAGCCCCAGCATTTT
v_call: TRBV21-1; j_call: TRBJ2-7; clone_size: -; d_call: -; cdr3_length: 18; cdr3_aa: CASSRSLLAGYNSYEQYF; cdr3_nt: TGTGCCAGCAGCCGAAGTTTGCTAGCGGGATATAACTCCTACGAGCAGTACTTC
v_call: TRBV6-1; j_call: TRBJ2-7; clone_size: -; d_call: -; cdr3_length: 12; cdr3_aa: CASSESRGEQYF; cdr3_nt: TGTGCCAGCAGTGAATCGCGGGGCGAGCAGTACTTC
v_call: TRBV6-1; j_call: TRBJ2-1; clone_size: -; d_call: TRBD1; cdr3_length: 15; cdr3_aa: CASRTGTGTYNEQFF; cdr3_nt: TGTGCCAGCAGGACCGGGACAGGGACCTACAATGAGCAGTTCTTC
v_call: TRBV27; j_call: TRBJ1-5; clone_size: -; d_call: TRBD1; cdr3_length: 14; cdr3_aa: CASSTGDSNQPQHF; cdr3_nt: TGTGCCAGCAGTACAGGGGATAGCAATCAGCCCCAGCATTTT
v_call: TRBV28; j_call: TRBJ1-1; clone_size: -; d_call: -; cdr3_length: 15; cdr3_aa: CASTPGGQPYTEAFF; cdr3_nt: TGTGCCAGCACCCCTGGAGGGCAGCCTTACACTGAAGCTTTCTTT
v_call: TRBV5-1; j_call: TRBJ2-5; clone_size: once; d_call: -; cdr3_length: 15; cdr3_aa: CASSALLGFGETQYF; cdr3_nt: TGCGCCAGCAGCGCCCTATTAGGCTTCGGGGAGACCCAGTACTTC
v_call: TRBV5-4; j_call: TRBJ2-7; clone_size: -; d_call: TRBD1; cdr3_length: 14; cdr3_aa: CASSAPDRGYEQYF; cdr3_nt: TGTGCCAGCAGCGCGCCTGACAGGGGCTACGAGCAGTACTTC
v_call: TRBV4-1; j_call: TRBJ2-3; clone_size: -; d_call: TRBD2; cdr3_length: 19; cdr3_aa: CAGSPRLEREVPRADTQYF; cdr3_nt: TGCGCCGGCAGCCCTCGGCTCGAGCGGGAGGTCCCTCGGGCAGATACGCAGTATTTT
v_call: TRBV2; j_call: TRBJ1-2; clone_size: once; d_call: -; cdr3_length: 14; cdr3_aa: CASRGRRDAYGYTF; cdr3_nt: TGTGCCAGCCGGGGCCGGCGGGACGCCTATGGCTACACCTTC
v_call: TRBV11-3; j_call: TRBJ2-2; clone_size: -; d_call: -; cdr3_length: 17; cdr3_aa: CASSLAAGAGNTGELFF; cdr3_nt: TGTGCCAGCAGCTTAGCGGCAGGGGCGGGGAACACCGGGGAGCTGTTTTTT
v_call: TRBV18; j_call: TRBJ1-1; clone_size: once; d_call: -; cdr3_length: 14; cdr3_aa: CASSPPSEDTEAFF; cdr3_nt: TGTGCCAGCTCACCACCTTCCGAGGACACTGAAGCTTTCTTT
v_call: TRBV27; j_call: TRBJ2-1; clone_size: once; d_call: -; cdr3_length: 12; cdr3_aa: CASSLPSNEQFF; cdr3_nt: TGTGCCAGCAGTTTACCCAGCAATGAGCAGTTCTTC
v_call: TRBV7-9; j_call: TRBJ1-1; clone_size: once; d_call: TRBD1; cdr3_length: 17; cdr3_aa: CSSSSQGAGVPLEKAFF; cdr3_nt: TGTTCCAGCAGCTCGCAGGGGGCAGGCGTCCCTCTCGAGAAAGCTTTCTTT
v_call: TRBV27; j_call: TRBJ1-2; clone_size: -; d_call: -; cdr3_length: 14; cdr3_aa: CASSLNGGLFGYTF; cdr3_nt: TGTGCCAGCAGTTTAAATGGGGGACTTTTTGGCTACACCTTC
v_call: TRBV7-8; j_call: TRBJ1-4; clone_size: -; d_call: TRBD1; cdr3_length: 19; cdr3_aa: CASSSRIPGQGAANEKLFF; cdr3_nt: TGTGCCAGCAGCTCTAGGATCCCGGGACAGGGGGCGGCTAATGAAAAACTGTTTTTT
v_call: TRBV7-8; j_call: TRBJ2-3; clone_size: few; d_call: TRBD2; cdr3_length: 16; cdr3_aa: CASSLVPGGVPDTQYF; cdr3_nt: TGTGCCAGCAGCTTAGTTCCGGGAGGAGTCCCAGATACGCAGTATTTT
v_call: TRBV29-1; j_call: TRBJ2-3; clone_size: once; d_call: TRBD2; cdr3_length: 15; cdr3_aa: CSAAESSGYTDTQYF; cdr3_nt: TGCAGCGCCGCAGAGTCTAGCGGGTACACAGATACGCAGTATTTT
v_call: TRBV9; j_call: TRBJ2-1; clone_size: once; d_call: -; cdr3_length: 14; cdr3_aa: CASSVGDRYNEQFF; cdr3_nt: TGTGCCAGCAGCGTAGGCGATCGCTACAATGAGCAGTTCTTC
v_call: TRBV6-1; j_call: TRBJ2-3; clone_size: -; d_call: TRBD2; cdr3_length: 18; cdr3_aa: CASSERLAGGGGTDTQYF; cdr3_nt: TGTGCCAGCAGTGAAAGGCTAGCGGGAGGGGGGGGCACAGATACGCAGTATTTT
v_call: TRBV7-9; j_call: TRBJ2-2; clone_size: -; d_call: -; cdr3_length: 15; cdr3_aa: CSSSLGLPNTGELFF; cdr3_nt: TGTTCCAGCAGCTTAGGACTTCCGAACACCGGGGAGCTGTTTTTT
v_call: TRBV27; j_call: TRBJ2-7; clone_size: -; d_call: TRBD1; cdr3_length: 15; cdr3_aa: CASSPRGQAAYEQYF; cdr3_nt: TGTGCCAGCAGTCCAAGGGGACAGGCGGCCTACGAGCAGTACTTC
v_call: TRBV5-4; j_call: TRBJ2-2; clone_size: -; d_call: TRBD1; cdr3_length: 17; cdr3_aa: CASSPTGLQANTGELFF; cdr3_nt: TGTGCCAGCAGCCCGACAGGGCTACAGGCGAACACCGGGGAGCTGTTTTTT
v_call: TRBV7-2; j_call: TRBJ1-1; clone_size: -; d_call: -; cdr3_length: 14; cdr3_aa: CASSPPRVITEAFF; cdr3_nt: TGTGCCAGCAGCCCTCCGCGGGTGATCACTGAAGCTTTCTTT
v_call: TRBV5-4; j_call: TRBJ2-7; clone_size: once; d_call: -; cdr3_length: 12; cdr3_aa: CASSFDEGEQYF; cdr3_nt: TGTGCCAGCAGCTTCGACGAGGGCGAGCAGTACTTC
v_call: TRBV11-2; j_call: TRBJ2-7; clone_size: -; d_call: -; cdr3_length: 15; cdr3_aa: CASSLVGDSSYEQYF; cdr3_nt: TGTGCCAGCAGCTTAGTTGGAGACAGTTCCTACGAGCAGTACTTC
v_call: TRBV5-1; j_call: TRBJ2-5; clone_size: -; d_call: TRBD2; cdr3_length: 15; cdr3_aa: CASSPGLAGLGTQYF; cdr3_nt: TGCGCCAGCAGCCCGGGACTAGCGGGGCTTGGGACCCAGTACTTC
v_call: TRBV7-2; j_call: TRBJ2-7; clone_size: -; d_call: -; cdr3_length: 13; cdr3_aa: CASSSDLQGEQYF; cdr3_nt: TGTGCCAGCAGCTCCGACCTACAGGGCGAGCAGTACTTC
v_call: TRBV2; j_call: TRBJ2-3; clone_size: -; d_call: -; cdr3_length: 11; cdr3_aa: CASSLEDTQYF; cdr3_nt: TGTGCCAGCAGTTTGGAGGATACGCAGTATTTT
v_call: TRBV7-9; j_call: TRBJ2-3; clone_size: -; d_call: TRBD2; cdr3_length: 16; cdr3_aa: CSSSFTSGSGTDTQYF; cdr3_nt: TGTTCCAGCAGCTTTACTAGCGGGAGTGGTACAGATACGCAGTATTTT
v_call: TRBV19; j_call: TRBJ1-4; clone_size: -; d_call: TRBD1; cdr3_length: 14; cdr3_aa: CASRGQATNEKLFF; cdr3_nt: TGTGCCAGTAGGGGACAGGCAACTAATGAAAAACTGTTTTTT
v_call: TRBV6-5; j_call: TRBJ2-5; clone_size: -; d_call: -; cdr3_length: 13; cdr3_aa: CASSLGGFATQYF; cdr3_nt: TGTGCCAGCAGTTTGGGGGGATTCGCGACCCAGTACTTC